These 3 T cell receptor beta chains originate from one sample sequenced in a study of cytomegalovirus exposure and HLA in healthy donors. PCR employed 60 Vbeta and 13 Jbeta primers. The data were produced by immunoSEQ multiplex PCR, yet TCRdb's version contains in-frame clones alone and is incomplete. The sample shows about 190,000 clones, about 81% of them seen only once. The sequencing sample was made of PBMCs. All receptors derive from a woman in her late teens or twenties in good health and CMV-seropositive.

J is TRBJ1-6 and V is TRBV6-1; 9 bases fit TRBD1. The CDR3 extends over 15 amino acids. Germline assignment: CDR1 MNHNS and CDR2 SASEGT. V lost 6 bases and J lost 8; bases outside the gene matches: 8. The CDR3 DNA follows: TGTGCCAGCAGCGCCCCGGGACAGGGTTATTCACCCCTCCACTTT. It yields the protein CASSAPGQGYSPLHF.

In this sample, this clone turned up once. The chain links TRBV6-1 to TRBJ2-1, with TRBD2 matching over 14 bases. CDR1 and CDR2 (germline): MNHNS, SASEGT. CDR3 length equals 14 residues. Trimming removed 10 bases from V and 7 bases from J; junction bases left unmatched: 6. This CDR3 reads CAMGTSGGWNEQFF. The CDR3 coding sequence is TGTGCCATGGGGACTAGCGGGGGTTGGAATGAGCAGTTCTTC.

The rearrangement links TRBV6-5 to TRBJ2-1; weak D call: TRBD1 (5 bases). The CDR3 runs 16 residues. The germline V gene has CDR1 MNHEY and CDR2 SVGAGI. Trimming shortened V by 0 bases and J by 8 bases, and 17 bases separated the two germline ends. This chain's CDR3 is CASSYSPDSRVDEQFF. CDR3 sequence (DNA): TGTGCCAGCAGTTACTCCCCAGACAGCCGGGTCGATGAGCAGTTCTTC.